Below, 8 T cell receptor beta chains from the same sample are listed, as sequenced in a study of response to subunit inactivated influenza vaccine. MiXCR, run by TCRdb on the RT-PCR reads, gives a single entry per CDR3 protein. This table has 250,000 to 350,000 distinct CDR3 sequences, 20% to 25% appearing once. Sequenced here: PBMCs from blood, sampled approximately 20 months after vaccination. These TCRs come from a man aged 50-75 years who received an inactivated influenza vaccine.

This clonotype has more than one count but fewer than ten. The CDR3 protein is CASSPTGNDYGYTF. The CDR3 DNA sequence: TGCGCCAGCAGCCCGACAGGCAACGACTATGGCTACACCTTC. The chain couples TRBV5-1 to TRBJ1-2, with D maybe TRBD1 (6 bases). The CDR3 length is 14 residues. Germline loops: CDR1 SGHRS, CDR2 YFSETQ. Between the trimmed V and J ends, which lost 4 bases and 3 bases, there was a span of 13 bases.

This clonotype has a count of ten or more. The V call is TRBV6-2 or TRBV6-3, the J call TRBJ1-1; 7 nucleotides align to TRBD1. V was clipped by 6 bases and J by 0 bases; unmatched bases: 13. The CDR3 has 17 amino acids. Germline V gene sequence: CDR1 MNHEY, CDR2 SVGEGT. CDR3 loop: CASRGQFVRSMNTEAFF. The CDR3 DNA reads as TGTGCCAGCAGGGGACAGTTTGTGCGGTCCATGAACACTGAAGCTTTCTTT.

This clonotype came up many times. The chain is built from TRBV4-2 and TRBJ2-7; D gene ambiguous. V was clipped by 0 bases and J by 3 bases, with 9 bases between them. The germline V gene encodes CDR1 LGHNA and CDR2 YNFKEQ. The CDR3 length is 14 residues. CDR3 sequence reads: CASSQDRTLYEQYF. The CDR3 DNA sequence: TGTGCCAGCAGCCAAGATCGAACCCTCTACGAGCAGTACTTC.

This chain connects TRBV10-3 to TRBJ1-6; 7 nucleotides line up with TRBD1. The germline gives CDR1 ENHRY, CDR2 SYGVKD. The J segment lost 4 bases and the V segment lost 11 bases, leaving 11 bases of the junction unmatched. The CDR3 is 15 residues long. The CDR3 DNA follows: TGTGCCTCGACAGGGACCCTTACATATAATTCACCCCTCCACTTT. The encoded protein is CASTGTLTYNSPLHF.

The chain recombines TRBV20-1 with TRBJ1-4; D is undetermined. Trimming stripped 1 base from V and 8 bases from J, with 11 bases between. Germline assignment: CDR1 DFQATT and CDR2 SNEGSKA (reference sequence). The CDR3 runs to 13 residues. DNA for the CDR3: TGCAGTGCTAGAGCCGCAAGTGGGGAAAAACTGTTTTTT. It specifies CSARAASGEKLFF.

This clonotype has more than one count but fewer than ten. An end of the junction differs from the germline gene, which may be a read error. The CDR3 DNA follows: TGTGCCATCAAGGAGGGGCCGGTATCGGGGGGCGCTGGCCACACCTTC. This translates into CAIKEGPVSGGAGHTF. The gene calls are TRBV10-3 and TRBJ1-2; D possibly corresponds to TRBD1 (6 bases). From germline, CDR1 is ENHRY and CDR2 SYGVKD. This CDR3 region has 16 residues.

This clonotype was counted at least ten times. V is TRBV5-5 and J is TRBJ1-2, with a possible D match to TRBD1 (5 bases). The CDR3 runs to 15 residues. The V end lost 0 bases, the J end lost 1 base, and 10 bases lay between the germline ends. Germline CDR1 is SGHKS and CDR2 is YYEKEE (reference sequence). CDR3 loop: CASSLDSGNNYGYTF. For the CDR3, the DNA is TGTGCCAGCAGCTTGGATTCAGGGAATAACTATGGCTACACCTTC.

This chain connects TRBV10-3 to TRBJ2-7; 14 bases agree with TRBD2. Trimming at V came to 10 bases and at J to 5 bases, leaving 10 bases not matched to a gene. From germline, CDR1 is ENHRY and CDR2 SYGVKD. There are 15 residues in the CDR3. The CDR3 bases are TGTGCCACCCTCCCGGGACTAGCGGGGGTCCACGAGCAGTACTTC. As protein: CATLPGLAGVHEQYF.